The sequence of this TCR beta chain was determined in a study of cytomegalovirus exposure and HLA in healthy donors. Germline CDR1 and CDR2: SGHVS and FQNEAQ. The CDR3 sequence is 18 residues long. J gave up 1 base and V 5 bases, and 14 bases lay outside the gene matches. As to this clone: The antigen remains unidentified.

Clones were sequenced by immunoSEQ multiplex PCR, and TCRdb holds only the in-frame ones, with some missing. The table records about 120,000 clones, 75% to 90% of them present only once. Study-level results: The CMV antigen specificity of a few CMV-associated chains was confirmed through in vitro analysis.

The V gene is TRBV7-8, the J gene TRBJ1-5; 7 bases fit TRBD1. The specimen was PBMCs. The sequence came from a young woman in good health and CMV-seronegative. This CDR3 reads CASSHRPQTGQSNQPQHF. DNA for the CDR3: TGTGCCAGCAGCCACCGGCCCCAGACGGGACAGAGCAATCAGCCCCAGCATTTT.